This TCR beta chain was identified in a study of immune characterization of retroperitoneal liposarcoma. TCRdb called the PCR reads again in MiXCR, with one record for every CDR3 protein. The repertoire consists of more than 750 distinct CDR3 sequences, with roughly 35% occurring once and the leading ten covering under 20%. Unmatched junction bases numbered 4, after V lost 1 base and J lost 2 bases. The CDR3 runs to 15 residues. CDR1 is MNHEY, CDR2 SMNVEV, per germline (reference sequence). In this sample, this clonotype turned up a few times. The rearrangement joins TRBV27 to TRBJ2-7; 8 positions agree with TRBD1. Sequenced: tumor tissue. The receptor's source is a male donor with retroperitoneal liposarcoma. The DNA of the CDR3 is TGTGCCAGCAGTTTATTGCCCAGGGGGCCCTACGAGCAGTACTTC. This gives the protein CASSLLPRGPYEQYF.